Reported below is one TCR beta chain. Its specificity is not known. Germline assignment: CDR1 SGHRS and CDR2 YFSETQ. This CDR3 comprises 14 residues. Trimming removed 6 bases from V and 6 bases from J, with 18 bases in between. A single record per CDR3 protein comes from TCRdb applying MiXCR to the 5' RACE reads. The data contain around 25,000 distinct CDR3 sequences, over 20% of them singletons. This sample is drawn from a study of neurological immune-mediated disorders. Overall study findings and caveats: None of the CDR3 amino acid sequences found in expanded clones was shared across subjects. This suggests that the TCR-beta repertoires were private in all groups.

The unsorted libraries originated from 2 million PBMCs kept at -80 C. This TCR derives from a woman aged 55-70 years in good health. Sequencing was done on a sample of PBMCs. The V call is TRBV5-1, the J call TRBJ2-5; D perhaps matches TRBD1 (7 bases). As DNA, the CDR3 is TGCGCCAGCAAGGAGGGACAGAGAGGGCAGACCCAGTACTTC. It encodes CASKEGQRGQTQYF.